A single sample gave rise to the 22 T cell receptor beta chains below, sequenced in a study of CD8 T cells in Susac syndrome. Random hexamers served to reverse transcribe roughly 0.5 to 1 ug RNA. TCRdb itself ran the immunoSEQ multiplex PCR reads through MiXCR, one entry per CDR3 protein. The sample gives 350,000 to 550,000 distinct CDR3 sequences, approximately 85% of which show up once; 0.12% is in the top ten. Source material: CD8+ T cells from PBMCs. Receptors originate from a human donor with multiple sclerosis.

The rearrangement links TRBV28 to TRBJ1-1; D is perhaps TRBD1 (5 bases). The V gene's germline CDR1 is MDHEN and CDR2 SYDVKM. CDR3 length: 18 residues. Trimming removed 1 base from V and 4 bases from J, with 22 bases in between. This CDR3 reads CASSLSFLVEGEVTEAFF. The CDR3 nucleotides are TGTGCCAGCAGTTTATCCTTCTTAGTCGAAGGGGAGGTCACTGAAGCTTTCTTT.

The chain employs TRBV6-1 and TRBJ2-3, with 9 bases matching TRBD2. The germline V gene has CDR1 MNHNS and CDR2 SASEGT. The CDR3 runs 16 residues. V shed 6 bases, J shed 4 bases, and the junction held 11 bases outside the gene matches. The CDR3 loop is CASRTGTSTEADTQYF. In nucleotides, the CDR3 is TGTGCCAGCAGGACAGGGACTAGCACAGAAGCAGATACGCAGTATTTT.

The rearrangement joins TRBV7-6 to TRBJ2-3; D not resolved. V shed 4 bases and J shed 2 bases, with 10 bases lying between them. This CDR3 contains 14 residues. The germline gives CDR1 SGHVS, CDR2 FNYEAQ. CDR3 residues: CASSSGETTDTQYF. CDR3 DNA: TGTGCCAGCAGCTCAGGCGAGACCACAGATACGCAGTATTTT.

The chain joins TRBV6-1 to TRBJ1-1; D gene unclear. V lost 7 bases and J lost 6, with 12 bases in between. This CDR3 region has 12 residues. Germline CDR1 is MNHNS and CDR2 is SASEGT. CDR3 in amino acids: CASTPNPAEAFF. CDR3 in DNA: TGTGCCAGCACCCCCAACCCGGCTGAAGCTTTCTTT.

The V gene is TRBV5-4, the J gene TRBJ2-1, with 7 bases fitting TRBD1. The germline gives CDR1 SGHNT, CDR2 YYREEE (reference sequence). This CDR3 has 14 residues. V was pared by 4 bases and J by 10 bases, with 11 bases of the junction left unmatched. The DNA for the CDR3 is TGTGCCAGCAGCCGAGGCTTAGACAGGGAAGAGCAGTTCTTC. Protein product: CASSRGLDREEQFF.

The chain uses TRBV13 and TRBJ1-1, with D maybe TRBD1 (6 bases). CDR3 size: 17 residues. Between the trimmed V and J ends, which lost 4 bases and 4 bases, there was a span of 22 bases. In germline, CDR1 is PRHDT, CDR2 FYEKMQ (reference sequence). DNA for the CDR3: TGTGCCAGCAGCTGGGGACACGGGGGATTTGGGGGCACTGAAGCTTTCTTT. Its translation: CASSWGHGGFGGTEAFF.

The rearrangement uses TRBV11-2 and TRBJ2-7; TRBD2 agrees at 8 bases. Germline V gene sequence: CDR1 SGHAT, CDR2 FQNNGV. The J segment lost 0 bases and the V segment lost 2 bases, leaving 15 bases of the junction unmatched. This CDR3 contains 19 residues. Here the CDR3 DNA reads TGTGCCAGCAGCTTAACTCGTACCCGGGGGGGACGCAGCTCCTACGAGCAGTACTTC. This codes for CASSLTRTRGGRSSYEQYF.

The V and J genes are TRBV4-1 and TRBJ1-1; TRBD1 matches 10 bases. V gave up 10 bases and J gave up 3 bases; unmatched junction bases: 5. Germline V gives CDR1 MGHRA, CDR2 YSYEKL. CDR3 length: 13 amino acids. This CDR3 is CATSDRGDTEAFF. For the CDR3, the DNA is TGCGCCACTTCGGACAGGGGGGACACTGAAGCTTTCTTT.

This clonotype was picked up one time. The rearrangement uses TRBV25-1 and TRBJ2-1; 13 bases match TRBD2. The trim removed 8 bases at V and 6 bases at J, leaving 4 bases unmatched. Germline values: CDR1 MGHDK, CDR2 SYGVNS. This CDR3 contains 14 residues. The CDR3 here is CASSGTSGTNEQFF. CDR3 nucleotides: TGTGCCAGCTCCGGGACTAGCGGGACCAATGAGCAGTTCTTC.

CDR3 sequence: CASSFNGGLTDTQYF. In DNA form, the CDR3 reads TGTGCCAGCAGTTTTAACGGGGGGCTCACAGATACGCAGTATTTT. This chain connects TRBV27 to TRBJ2-3, with D perhaps matching TRBD2 (7 bases). The CDR3 consists of 15 residues. Germline V gene lookup returns CDR1 MNHEY and CDR2 SMNVEV (reference sequence). V lost 3 bases and J lost 2, with 12 bases in between.

V is TRBV19 and J is TRBJ2-3, with 11 nucleotides matching TRBD2. This CDR3 is 16 amino acids long. Per germline, CDR1 LNHDA and CDR2 SQIVND (reference sequence). With V trimmed by 3 bases and J by 2 bases, 4 bases remained unmatched. The CDR3 loop is CASSMTSGIYTDTQYF. The CDR3 DNA sequence: TGTGCCAGTAGTATGACTAGCGGGATTTACACAGATACGCAGTATTTT.

This rearrangement joins TRBV28 to TRBJ2-7, with unresolved D. CDR1 and CDR2 (germline): MDHEN, SYDVKM. Trimming took off 2 bases at V and 1 base at J, with 12 bases between the two ends. The CDR3 has 15 amino acids. CDR3 protein: CASSLTPLPSYEQYF. For the CDR3, the DNA is TGTGCCAGCAGTTTAACCCCCTTACCTTCCTACGAGCAGTACTTC.

This chain links TRBV4-1 with TRBJ1-2; 7 bases fit TRBD1. Germline CDR1 reads MGHRA; CDR2 reads YSYEKL. This CDR3 has 15 amino acids. Trimming took 1 base from V and 2 from J; bases not matched to a gene: 4. The CDR3 coding sequence is TGCGCCAGCAGCCAAGTCCCCAGGGGGAACTATGGCTACACCTTC. Amino acids: CASSQVPRGNYGYTF.

In this sample, this clonotype turned up once. This chain uses TRBV10-3 with TRBJ2-2; 12 bases fit TRBD2. The germline gives CDR1 ENHRY, CDR2 SYGVKD. CDR3 length equals 17 residues. Trimming removed 3 bases from V and 4 bases from J; junction bases left unmatched: 6. CDR3 loop: CAISDPGLAGSTGELFF. In DNA form, the CDR3 reads TGTGCCATCAGTGACCCCGGACTAGCGGGGTCCACCGGGGAGCTGTTTTTT.

In its sample, this clonotype was seen a few times. CDR3 region: CASSRLGSYEQYF. The DNA for the CDR3 is TGTGCCAGCAGTCGATTGGGTTCCTACGAGCAGTACTTC. J is TRBJ2-7 and V is TRBV27; D is undetermined. Germline CDR1 and CDR2: MNHEY and SMNVEV (reference sequence). Trimming stripped 5 bases from V and 1 base from J, with 9 bases between. This CDR3 spans 13 amino acids.

This clonotype was picked up a small number of times. The genes are TRBV7-2 and TRBJ2-3; possible D gene TRBD2, 5 bases. V was trimmed by 1 base and J by 6 bases, leaving 23 bases between them. The CDR3 sequence is 18 residues long. Per the germline V gene, CDR1 is SGHTA and CDR2 is FQGNSA. The CDR3 nucleotides read TGTGCCAGCAGCTTAGAAGGACTCCTTCCACATGGTACGGATACGCAGTATTTT. Amino acid sequence: CASSLEGLLPHGTDTQYF.

The sample holds one count of this clonotype. The V gene is TRBV15, the J gene TRBJ2-1; 7 nucleotides match TRBD2. Germline V gene data show CDR1 as LNHNV and CDR2 as YYDKDF (reference sequence). V was pared by 5 bases and J by 3 bases, with 13 bases of the junction left unmatched. The CDR3 runs 17 residues. CDR3 in DNA: TGTGCCACCAGCGACAGCCCCGCGGGAGTAGGCTACAATGAGCAGTTCTTC. Translated: CATSDSPAGVGYNEQFF.

The rearrangement joins TRBV5-6 to TRBJ2-2; 8 bases line up with TRBD1. The germline V gene encodes CDR1 SGHDT and CDR2 YYEEEE. V was pared by 4 bases and J by 3 bases, with 8 bases of the junction left unmatched. The CDR3 is 16 residues long. CDR3 sequence: CASSPGGAIYTGELFF. In DNA form, the CDR3 reads TGTGCCAGCAGCCCAGGGGGCGCGATCTACACCGGGGAGCTGTTTTTT.

V usage is TRBV2 and J usage is TRBJ2-3; D possibly matches TRBD1 or TRBD2 (6 bases each). The CDR3 totals 16 residues. Germline-derived CDR1 and CDR2 are SNHLY and FYNNEI. Trimming removed 6 bases at V and 1 base at J, with 17 bases between. CDR3 nucleotides: TGTGCCAGCAGCGCGGGACCTAACAGGGGCACAGATACGCAGTATTTT. Translating it yields CASSAGPNRGTDTQYF. Looking up the rest from reference TRBV2 and TRBJ2-3 gives the full variable domain: EPEVTQTPSHQVTQMGQEVILRCVPISNHLYFYWYRQILGQKVEFLVSFYNNEISEKSEIFDDQFSVERPDGSNFTLKIRSTKLEDSAMYFCASSAGPNRGTDTQYFGPGTRLTVL.

CDR3 nucleotide sequence: TGTGCCAGCAGCCGACAGGGAGATTATCAGCCCCAGCATTTT. It is translated as CASSRQGDYQPQHF. The V and J genes are TRBV5-6 and TRBJ1-5, with TRBD1 matching 7 bases. Germline V gives CDR1 SGHDT, CDR2 YYEEEE. The CDR3 loop spans 14 amino acids. J gave up 5 bases and V 4 bases, and 6 bases lay outside the gene matches.

The gene calls are TRBV27 and TRBJ2-7, with 7 nucleotides matching TRBD1. This CDR3 comprises 14 residues. Germline V gene data show CDR1 as MNHEY and CDR2 as SMNVEV (reference sequence). V lost 5 bases and J lost 6; bases outside the gene matches: 10. Written as DNA, the CDR3 is TGTGCCAGCAGTCCGACGGGACAGCATCGCGAGCAGTACTTC. It is translated as CASSPTGQHREQYF.

The sample holds a few counts of this clonotype. The CDR3 loop is CASVLSERAEQFF. In DNA form, the CDR3 reads TGTGCCAGCGTTTTAAGCGAGAGAGCCGAGCAGTTCTTC. The chain has TRBV6-6 and TRBJ2-1; D uncertain. Trimming shortened V by 8 bases and J by 10 bases, and 18 bases separated the two germline ends. CDR1 is MNHNY and CDR2 is SVGAGI in the germline V gene (reference sequence). CDR3 length equals 13 residues.